This T cell receptor beta chain came from a study of blood T cells in healthy people across ages. The CDR3 spans 14 residues. CDR1 LNHNV and CDR2 YYDKDF come from the germline V gene (reference sequence). Trimming shortened V by 6 bases and J by 1 base, and 9 bases separated the two germline ends. A second PCR of 7 to 11 cycles used a sample-barcoded 5' primer and a J-beta primer mix. TCRdb analysed the 5' RACE reads with MiXCR anew, one entry per CDR3 protein. The table records around 870,000 distinct CDR3 sequences, around 28% of them present only once. This clonotype has only a few counts. Its antigen is not known. Points from the study as a whole: Unsorted PBMCs blocked a conclusive comparison of naive and antigen-experienced cells.

The TCR originated in a woman over 75 in good health. The material sequenced was blood. This chain links TRBV15 with TRBJ2-2, with D maybe TRBD1 (5 bases). The CDR3 here is CATRIQENTGELFF. The CDR3 coding sequence is TGTGCCACCAGAATACAGGAGAACACCGGGGAGCTGTTTTTT.